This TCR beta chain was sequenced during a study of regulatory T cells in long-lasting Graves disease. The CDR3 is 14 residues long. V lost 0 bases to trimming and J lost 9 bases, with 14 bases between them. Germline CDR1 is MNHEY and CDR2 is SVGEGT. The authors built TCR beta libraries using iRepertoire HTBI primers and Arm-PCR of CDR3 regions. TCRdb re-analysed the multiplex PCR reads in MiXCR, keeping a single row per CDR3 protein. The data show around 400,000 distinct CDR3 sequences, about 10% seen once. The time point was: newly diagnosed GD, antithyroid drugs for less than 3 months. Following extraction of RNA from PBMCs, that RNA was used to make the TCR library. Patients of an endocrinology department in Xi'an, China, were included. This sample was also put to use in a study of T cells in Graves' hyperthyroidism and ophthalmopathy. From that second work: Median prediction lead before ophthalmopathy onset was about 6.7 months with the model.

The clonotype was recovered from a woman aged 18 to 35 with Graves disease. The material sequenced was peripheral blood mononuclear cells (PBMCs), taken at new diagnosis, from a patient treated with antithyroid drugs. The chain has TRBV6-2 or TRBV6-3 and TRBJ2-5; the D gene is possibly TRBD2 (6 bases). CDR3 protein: CASSYSGGLGAQYF. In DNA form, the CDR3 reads TGTGCCAGCAGTTACTCGGGAGGCCTGGGGGCCCAGTACTTC.